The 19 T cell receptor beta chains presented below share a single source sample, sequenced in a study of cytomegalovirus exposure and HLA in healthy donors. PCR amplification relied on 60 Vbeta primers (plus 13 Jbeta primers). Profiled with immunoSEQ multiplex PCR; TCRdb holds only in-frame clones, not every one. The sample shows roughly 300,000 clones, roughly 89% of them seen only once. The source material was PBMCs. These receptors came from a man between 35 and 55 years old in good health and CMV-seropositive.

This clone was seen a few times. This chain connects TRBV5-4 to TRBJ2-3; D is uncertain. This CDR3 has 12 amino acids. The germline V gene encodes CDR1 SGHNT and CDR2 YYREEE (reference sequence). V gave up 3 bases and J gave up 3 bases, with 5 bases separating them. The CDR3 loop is CASSSPTDTQYF. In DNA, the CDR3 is TGTGCCAGCAGCTCCCCGACAGATACGCAGTATTTT.

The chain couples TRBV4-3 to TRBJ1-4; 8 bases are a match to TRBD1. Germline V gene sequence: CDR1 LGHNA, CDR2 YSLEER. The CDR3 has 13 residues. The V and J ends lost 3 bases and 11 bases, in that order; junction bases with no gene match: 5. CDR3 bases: TGCGCCAGCAGCCAGGAGACAGGGGCGAAACTGTTTTTT. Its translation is CASSQETGAKLFF.

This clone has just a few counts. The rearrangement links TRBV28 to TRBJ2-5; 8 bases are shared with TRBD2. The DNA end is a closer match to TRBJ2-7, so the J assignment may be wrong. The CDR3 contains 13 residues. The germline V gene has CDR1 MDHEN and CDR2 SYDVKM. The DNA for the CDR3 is TGTGCCAGCTACGGGGGGGCCACCTACGAGCAGTACTTC. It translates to CASYGGATYEQYF.

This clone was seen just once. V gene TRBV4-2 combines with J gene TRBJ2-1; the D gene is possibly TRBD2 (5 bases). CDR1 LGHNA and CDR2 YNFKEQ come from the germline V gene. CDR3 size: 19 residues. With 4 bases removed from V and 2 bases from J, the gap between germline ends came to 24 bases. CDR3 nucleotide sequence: TGTGCCAGCAGCCGCCTCCTAGGATTAGAGGGAATCGCCTACAATGAGCAGTTCTTC. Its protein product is CASSRLLGLEGIAYNEQFF.

The CDR3 nucleotides are TGTGCCAGCTCACCACGGAGAGGTATCCAAGGCTACACCTTC. Its protein is CASSPRRGIQGYTF. This chain joins TRBV18 and TRBJ1-2; D call uncertain. CDR1 is KGHSH and CDR2 is LQKENI in the germline V gene. Trimming cost V 1 base and J 8 bases, with 14 bases left between them. CDR3 size: 14 residues.

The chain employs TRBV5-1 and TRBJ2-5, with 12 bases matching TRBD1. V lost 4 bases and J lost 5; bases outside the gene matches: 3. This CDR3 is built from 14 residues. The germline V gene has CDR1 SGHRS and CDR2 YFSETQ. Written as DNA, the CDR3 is TGCGCCAGCAGCGGGACAGGGGGCCTTGAGACCCAGTACTTC. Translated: CASSGTGGLETQYF.

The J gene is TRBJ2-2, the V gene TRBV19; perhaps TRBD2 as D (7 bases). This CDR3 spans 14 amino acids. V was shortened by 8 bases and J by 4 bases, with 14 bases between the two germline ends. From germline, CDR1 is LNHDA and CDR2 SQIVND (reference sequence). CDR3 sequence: CASYGGAGTGELFF. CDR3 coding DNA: TGTGCCAGTTATGGGGGGGCGGGCACCGGGGAGCTGTTTTTT.

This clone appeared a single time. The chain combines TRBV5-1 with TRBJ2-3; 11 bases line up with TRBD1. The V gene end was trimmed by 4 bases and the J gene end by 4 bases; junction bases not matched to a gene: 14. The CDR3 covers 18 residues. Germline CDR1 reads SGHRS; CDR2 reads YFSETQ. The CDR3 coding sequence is TGCGCCAGCAGCCCGAACCCCTCCGGGACAGGGGGTGCAGATACGCAGTATTTT. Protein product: CASSPNPSGTGGADTQYF.

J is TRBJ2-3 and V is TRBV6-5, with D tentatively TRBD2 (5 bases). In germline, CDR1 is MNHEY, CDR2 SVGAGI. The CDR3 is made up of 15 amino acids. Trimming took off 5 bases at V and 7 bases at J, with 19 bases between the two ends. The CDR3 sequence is CASSRGPQGLNTQYF. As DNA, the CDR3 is TGTGCCAGCAGTCGGGGTCCCCAAGGGTTGAATACGCAGTATTTT.

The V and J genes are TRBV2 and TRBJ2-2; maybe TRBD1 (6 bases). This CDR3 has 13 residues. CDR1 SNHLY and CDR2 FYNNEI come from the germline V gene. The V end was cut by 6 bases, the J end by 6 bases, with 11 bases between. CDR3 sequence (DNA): TGTGCCAGCAGCCCACAGGGATCCGGGGAGCTGTTTTTT. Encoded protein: CASSPQGSGELFF.

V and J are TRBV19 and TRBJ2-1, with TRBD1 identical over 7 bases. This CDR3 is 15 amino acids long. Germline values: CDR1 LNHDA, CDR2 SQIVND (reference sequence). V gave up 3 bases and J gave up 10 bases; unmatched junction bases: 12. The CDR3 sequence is CASSIPGQTAPEQFF. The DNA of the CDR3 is TGTGCCAGTAGTATCCCGGGACAGACGGCTCCGGAGCAGTTCTTC.

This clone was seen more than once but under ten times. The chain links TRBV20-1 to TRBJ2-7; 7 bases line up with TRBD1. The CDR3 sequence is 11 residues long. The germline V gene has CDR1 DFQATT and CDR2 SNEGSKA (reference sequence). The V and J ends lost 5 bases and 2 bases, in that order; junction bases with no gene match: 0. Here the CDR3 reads CSAGTAYEQYF. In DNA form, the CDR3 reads TGCAGTGCTGGGACAGCCTACGAGCAGTACTTC.

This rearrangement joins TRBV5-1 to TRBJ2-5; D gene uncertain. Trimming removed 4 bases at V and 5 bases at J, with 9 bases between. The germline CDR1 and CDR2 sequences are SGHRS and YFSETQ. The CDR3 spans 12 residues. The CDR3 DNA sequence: TGCGCCAGCAGCATGTTACGGGAGACCCAGTACTTC. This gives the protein CASSMLRETQYF.

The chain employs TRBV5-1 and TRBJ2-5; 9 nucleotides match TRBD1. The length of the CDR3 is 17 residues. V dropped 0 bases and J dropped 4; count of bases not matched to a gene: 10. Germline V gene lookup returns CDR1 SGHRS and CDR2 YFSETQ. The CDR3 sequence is CASSLALDRGGRETQYF. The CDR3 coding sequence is TGCGCCAGCAGCTTGGCCCTGGACAGGGGAGGTAGAGAGACCCAGTACTTC.

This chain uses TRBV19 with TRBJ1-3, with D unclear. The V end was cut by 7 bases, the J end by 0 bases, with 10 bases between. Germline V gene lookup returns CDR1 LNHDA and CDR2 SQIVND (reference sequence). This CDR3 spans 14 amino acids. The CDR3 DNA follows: TGTGCCAGTACTACACTAGTCTCTGGAAACACCATATATTTT. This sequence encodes CASTTLVSGNTIYF.

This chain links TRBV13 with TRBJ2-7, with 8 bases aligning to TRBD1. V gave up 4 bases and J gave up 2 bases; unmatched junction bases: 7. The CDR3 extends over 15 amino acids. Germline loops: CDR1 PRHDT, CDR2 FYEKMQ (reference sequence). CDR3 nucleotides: TGTGCCAGCAGCTATCGGACAGGGCCGGCCTACGAGCAGTACTTC. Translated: CASSYRTGPAYEQYF.

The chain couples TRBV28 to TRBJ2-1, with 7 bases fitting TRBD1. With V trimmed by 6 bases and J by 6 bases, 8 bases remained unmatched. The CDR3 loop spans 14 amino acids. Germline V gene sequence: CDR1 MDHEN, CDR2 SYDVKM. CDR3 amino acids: CASRVATGSNEQFF. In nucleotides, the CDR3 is TGTGCCAGCAGAGTGGCGACAGGGAGCAATGAGCAGTTCTTC.

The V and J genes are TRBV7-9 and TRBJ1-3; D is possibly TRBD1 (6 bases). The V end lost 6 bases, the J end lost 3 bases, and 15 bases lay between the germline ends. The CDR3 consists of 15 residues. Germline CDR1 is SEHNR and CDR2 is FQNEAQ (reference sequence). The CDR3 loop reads CASSLAGAGGNTIYF. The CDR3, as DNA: TGTGCCAGCAGTCTCGCGGGGGCTGGTGGAAACACCATATATTTT.

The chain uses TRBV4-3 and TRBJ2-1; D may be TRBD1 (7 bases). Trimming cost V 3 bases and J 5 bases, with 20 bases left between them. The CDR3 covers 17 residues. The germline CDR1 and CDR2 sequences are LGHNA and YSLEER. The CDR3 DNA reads TGCGCCAGCAGCCAGAGCTCAGGGGGGAGCCTAGACAATGAGCAGTTCTTC. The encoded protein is CASSQSSGGSLDNEQFF.